This T cell receptor (beta chain) was documented in a study of T cell responses to AZD1222 COVID-19 vaccine. Findings and limits, study-wide: Per reports, nearly half of all spike-specific TCRs target regions that are unmutated in variants. Repertoires were obtained only post-peak T cell response. A mostly white British donor set with more females was recruited, and clonal diversity was possibly underestimated.

The length of the CDR3 is 15 residues. Between the trimmed V and J ends, which lost 0 bases and 12 bases, there was a span of 15 bases. Germline loops: CDR1 SGHDN, CDR2 FVKESK. A remark on this clone: Its antigen is as yet unknown.

Method: immunoSEQ multiplex PCR; TCRdb's copy keeps in-frame clones and lacks some. This sample yields about 170,000 clones, of which just over 90% are seen a single time; approximately 1.5% belongs to the top ten. The sequence came from an adult in good health. The gene calls are TRBV14 and TRBJ1-6; maybe TRBD1 (5 bases). The material sequenced was peripheral blood, taken on day 0 of AZD1222 vaccination. The CDR3 region is CASSQDQGFDGPLHF. As DNA, the CDR3 is TGTGCCAGCAGCCAAGATCAGGGTTTCGACGGACCCCTCCACTTT.